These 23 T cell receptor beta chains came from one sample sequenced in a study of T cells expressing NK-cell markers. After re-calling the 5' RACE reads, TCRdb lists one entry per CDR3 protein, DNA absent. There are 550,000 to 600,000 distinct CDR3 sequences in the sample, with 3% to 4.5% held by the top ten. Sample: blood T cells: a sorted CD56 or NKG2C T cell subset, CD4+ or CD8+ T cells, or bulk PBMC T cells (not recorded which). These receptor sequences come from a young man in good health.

CDR3 sequence reads: CASSRRSGVETQYF. The genes are TRBV3-1 and TRBJ2-5; the D gene TCRdb calls, TRBD1, cannot be checked with no DNA. This CDR3 has 14 amino acids. Germline lookup yields CDR1 LGHDT and CDR2 YNNKEL (reference sequence).

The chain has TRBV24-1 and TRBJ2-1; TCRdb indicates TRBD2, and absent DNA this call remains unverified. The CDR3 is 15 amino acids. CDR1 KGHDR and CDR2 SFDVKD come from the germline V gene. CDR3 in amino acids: CATSDLRAAENEQFF.

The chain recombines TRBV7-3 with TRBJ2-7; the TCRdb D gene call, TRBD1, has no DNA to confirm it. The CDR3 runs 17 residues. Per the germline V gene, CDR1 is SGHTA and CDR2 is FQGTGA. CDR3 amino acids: CASRESPGQVLSYEQYF.

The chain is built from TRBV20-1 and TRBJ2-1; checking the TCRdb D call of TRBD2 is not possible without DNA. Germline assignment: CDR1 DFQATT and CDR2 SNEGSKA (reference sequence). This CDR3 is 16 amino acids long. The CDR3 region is CSASASGLAGFNEQFF.

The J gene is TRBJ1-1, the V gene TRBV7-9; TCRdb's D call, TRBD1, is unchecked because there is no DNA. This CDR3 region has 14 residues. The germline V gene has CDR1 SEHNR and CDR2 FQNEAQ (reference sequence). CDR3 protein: CASSLDREGTEAFF.

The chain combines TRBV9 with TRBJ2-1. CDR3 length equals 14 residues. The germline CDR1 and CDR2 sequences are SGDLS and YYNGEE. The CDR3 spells CASSVTTAYNEQFF.

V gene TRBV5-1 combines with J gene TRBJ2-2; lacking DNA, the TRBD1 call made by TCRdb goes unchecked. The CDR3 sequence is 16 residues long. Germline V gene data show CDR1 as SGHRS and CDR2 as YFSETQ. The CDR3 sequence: CASSPRTGRDTGELFF.

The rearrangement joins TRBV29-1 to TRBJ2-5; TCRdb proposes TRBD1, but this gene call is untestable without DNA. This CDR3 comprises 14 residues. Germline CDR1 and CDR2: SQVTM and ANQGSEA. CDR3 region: CSIRDRGRGETQYF. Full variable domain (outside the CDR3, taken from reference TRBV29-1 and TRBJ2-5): SAVISQKPSRDICQRGTSLTIQCQVDSQVTMMFWYRQQPGQSLTLIATANQGSEATYESGFVIDKFPISRPNLTFSTLTVSNMSPEDSSIYLCSIRDRGRGETQYFGPGTRLLVL.

The CDR3 loop reads CASTKGQGISPLHF. V is TRBV7-6 and J is TRBJ1-6; TCRdb's assignment of TRBD1 cannot be checked, as there is no DNA. The V gene's germline CDR1 is SGHVS and CDR2 FNYEAQ. This CDR3 region has 14 residues.

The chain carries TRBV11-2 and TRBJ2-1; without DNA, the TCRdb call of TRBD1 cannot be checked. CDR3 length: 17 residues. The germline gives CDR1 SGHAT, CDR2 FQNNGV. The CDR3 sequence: CASSSMRQGSSYNEQFF.

CDR3: CASSPGRGREGYNEQFF. The chain links TRBV6-1 to TRBJ2-1; TCRdb selects TRBD1, and the lack of DNA leaves this call unchecked. Per the germline V gene, CDR1 is MNHNS and CDR2 is SASEGT. This CDR3 is built from 17 residues.

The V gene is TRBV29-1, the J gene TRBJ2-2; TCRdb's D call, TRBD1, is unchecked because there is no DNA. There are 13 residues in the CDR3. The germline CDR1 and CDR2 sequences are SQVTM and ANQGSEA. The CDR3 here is CSVVTGETGELFF.

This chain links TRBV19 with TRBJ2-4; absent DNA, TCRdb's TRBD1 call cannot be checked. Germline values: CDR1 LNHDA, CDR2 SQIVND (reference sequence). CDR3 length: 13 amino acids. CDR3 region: CASKGGVGGIQYF.

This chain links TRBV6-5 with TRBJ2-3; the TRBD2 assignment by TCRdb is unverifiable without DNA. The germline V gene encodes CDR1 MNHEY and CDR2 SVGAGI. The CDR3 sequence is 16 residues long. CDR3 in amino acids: CASSSGRSIGADTQYF.

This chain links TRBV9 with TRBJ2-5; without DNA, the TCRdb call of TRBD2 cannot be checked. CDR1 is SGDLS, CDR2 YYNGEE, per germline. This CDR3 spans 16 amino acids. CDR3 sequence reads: CASSAGTSGVQETQYF.

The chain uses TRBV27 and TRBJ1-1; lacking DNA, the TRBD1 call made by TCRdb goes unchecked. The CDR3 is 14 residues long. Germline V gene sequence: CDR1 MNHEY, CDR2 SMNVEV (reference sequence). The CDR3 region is CASSWGAMNTEAFF.

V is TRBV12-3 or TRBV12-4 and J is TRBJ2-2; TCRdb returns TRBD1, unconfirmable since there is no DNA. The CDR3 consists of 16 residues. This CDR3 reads CASSSRGILNTGELFF.

CDR3 residues: CASSLDVTDSTQYF. The genes are TRBV5-1 and TRBJ2-5. Germline loops: CDR1 SGHRS, CDR2 YFSETQ. This CDR3 region has 14 residues.

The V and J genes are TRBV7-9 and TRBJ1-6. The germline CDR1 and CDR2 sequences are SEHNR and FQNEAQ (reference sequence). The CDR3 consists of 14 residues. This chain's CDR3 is CASSGSSYNSPLHF.

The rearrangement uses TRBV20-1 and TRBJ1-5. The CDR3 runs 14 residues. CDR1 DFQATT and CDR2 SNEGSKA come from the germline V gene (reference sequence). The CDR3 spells CSAMGGNGNQPQHF.

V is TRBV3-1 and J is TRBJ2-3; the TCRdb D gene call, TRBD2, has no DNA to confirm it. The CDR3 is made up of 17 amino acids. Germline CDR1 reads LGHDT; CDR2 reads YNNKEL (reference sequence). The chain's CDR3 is CASSQDVEVLGTDTQYF.

The chain's CDR3 is CASSPDGVLGYTF. The genes are TRBV7-9 and TRBJ1-2. This CDR3 contains 13 residues. Germline V gene data show CDR1 as SEHNR and CDR2 as FQNEAQ (reference sequence). The variable domain in full, with the rest retrieved from reference TRBV7-9 and TRBJ1-2, is DTGVSQNPRHKITKRGQNVTFRCDPISEHNRLYWYRQTLGQGPEFLTYFQNEAQLEKSRLLSDRFSAERPKGSFSTLEIQRTEQGDSAMYLCASSPDGVLGYTFGSGTRLTVV.

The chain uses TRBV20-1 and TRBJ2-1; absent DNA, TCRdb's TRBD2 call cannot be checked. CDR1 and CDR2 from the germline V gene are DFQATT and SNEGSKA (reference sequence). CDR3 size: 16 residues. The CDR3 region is CSAWSGRAFSYNEQFF.